Below, 2 T cell receptor beta chains from the same sample are listed, as sequenced in a study of blood T cell repertoires in COVID-19. Produced via immunoSEQ multiplex PCR; TCRdb's table is partial and in-frame only. The sample records 260,000 or so clones, more than 70% being singletons. What was sequenced was PBMCs or T cells enriched from blood (not recorded which). The receptor set was obtained from a woman aged 40 to 49 with acute COVID-19.

V and J are TRBV9 and TRBJ2-1; 8 bases are shared with TRBD2. Germline-derived CDR1 and CDR2 are SGDLS and YYNGEE. CDR3 length: 12 amino acids. After removal of 2 bases from V and 8 bases from J, the junction contained 0 bases not matched to a gene. CDR3 sequence (DNA): TGTGCCAGCAGCGTCGGGGGGGATGAGCAGTTCTTC. Translated: CASSVGGDEQFF. Drawing the rest from reference TRBV9 and TRBJ2-1, the complete variable domain is DSGVTQTPKHLITATGQRVTLRCSPRSGDLSVYWYQQSLDQGLQFLIQYYNGEERAKGNILERFSAQQFPDLHSELNLSSLELGDSALYFCASSVGGDEQFFGPGTRLTVL.

The chain links TRBV2 to TRBJ1-4, with TRBD1 matching 7 bases. The germline CDR1 and CDR2 sequences are SNHLY and FYNNEI. V trimming: 7 bases; J trimming: 3 bases; junction bases outside the gene matches: 8. The CDR3 consists of 15 residues. The CDR3 is CASNQQGMANEKLFF. CDR3 DNA: TGTGCCAGCAACCAACAGGGGATGGCTAATGAAAAACTGTTTTTT.